The sequence of this TCR beta chain was determined in a study of shared clonotypes between healthy human individuals. Sequencing used immunoSEQ multiplex PCR; TCRdb keeps in-frame clones, though not all of them. The repertoire holds 650,000 to 800,000 clones, with about 92% as singletons. This CDR3 has 15 residues. CDR1 is SQVTM, CDR2 ANQGSEA, per germline. The junction had 5 bases not matched to a gene; V was cut back by 0 bases and J by 5 bases. Naive CD8 cells, CD45RO-negative and positively selected for CCR7, excluded terminally differentiated effector memory CD45RA+ cells. Healthy and HIV-negative, the adult donors had no recent acute infections or vaccinations. Donors, without exception, were Caucasian adults residing in Nashville, Tennessee.

The receptor's source is a man aged 30 to 45 in good health. The specimen was naive CD8+ T cells sorted from blood. V usage is TRBV29-1 and J usage is TRBJ2-3; 10 positions agree with TRBD1. CDR3 DNA sequence: TGCAGCGTTGAAGATCAGGGGACAGGGGTAGATACGCAGTATTTT. Its protein is CSVEDQGTGVDTQYF.